One and the same sample provided the 4 T cell receptor beta chains below, sequenced in a study of T cell changes during pregnancy in multiple sclerosis. The table came from immunoSEQ multiplex PCR; TCRdb's copy has only in-frame clones and leaves some out. This repertoire shows 60,000 to 85,000 clones, 80% to 95% found once; its top ten account for about 4%. The sequences come from peripheral blood, collected after pregnancy. These receptors originate from a female donor in good health, enrolled as a control in a pregnancy study.

This clone occurred once. This sequence joins TRBV5-1 and TRBJ1-1; 8 bases fit TRBD1. Germline values: CDR1 SGHRS, CDR2 YFSETQ. CDR3 length equals 14 residues. Trimming at V came to 6 bases and at J to 1 base, leaving 5 bases not matched to a gene. The CDR3 loop is CASKGQGQNTEAFF. CDR3 in DNA: TGCGCCAGCAAAGGACAGGGACAGAACACTGAAGCTTTCTTT. Full variable domain (remainder filled in from reference TRBV5-1 and TRBJ1-1): KAGVTQTPRYLIKTRGQQVTLSCSPISGHRSVSWYQQTPGQGLQFLFEYFSETQRNKGNFPGRFSGRQFSNSRSEMNVSTLELGDSALYLCASKGQGQNTEAFFGQGTRLTVV.

CDR3 protein: CASSLPGLPYEQYF. The CDR3 DNA sequence: TGTGCCAGCAGCCTACCGGGACTCCCCTACGAGCAGTACTTC. V and J are TRBV7-9 and TRBJ2-7, with a possible D match to TRBD2 (6 bases). This CDR3 is 14 amino acids long. Per germline, CDR1 SEHNR and CDR2 FQNEAQ (reference sequence). V shed 5 bases and J shed 2 bases, with 13 bases lying between them.

The chain employs TRBV5-5 and TRBJ1-2, with no clear D. The CDR3 totals 16 residues. Trimming shortened V by 2 bases and J by 0 bases, and 14 bases separated the two germline ends. Germline V gene sequence: CDR1 SGHKS, CDR2 YYEKEE (reference sequence). The CDR3 sequence: CASSFGRPQTNYGYTF. The DNA of the CDR3 is TGTGCCAGCAGCTTCGGCAGGCCTCAAACTAACTATGGCTACACCTTC. Full variable domain (missing parts from reference TRBV5-5 and TRBJ1-2): DAGVTQSPTHLIKTRGQQVTLRCSPISGHKSVSWYQQVLGQGPQFIFQYYEKEERGRGNFPDRFSARQFPNYSSELNVNALLLGDSALYLCASSFGRPQTNYGYTFGSGTRLTVV.

The V call is TRBV6-5, the J call TRBJ2-7, with a tentative D call TRBD2 (6 bases). CDR3 size: 12 residues. In germline, CDR1 is MNHEY, CDR2 SVGAGI. Between the trimmed V and J ends, which lost 8 bases and 2 bases, there was a span of 10 bases. The CDR3 sequence is CASGPGAYEQYF. The CDR3 nucleotides are TGTGCCAGCGGTCCGGGAGCCTACGAGCAGTACTTC.